This T cell receptor (beta chain) is drawn from a study of spatial heterogeneity in lung cancer. This clonotype was recorded many times. In TCRdb, the 5' RACE reads were re-called with MiXCR into one record per CDR3 protein. The data hold about 3,200 distinct CDR3 sequences, with about 15% observed a single time. As to time point: sample taken at primary tumor resection. Sequencing was performed on whole RNA extracted from tumor and nontumor lung tissue, or from frozen PBMC, and the material was left unsorted. CDR1 is ENHRY, CDR2 SYGVKD, per germline. The CDR3 covers 14 residues. V lost 10 bases and J 0 bases, leaving 16 bases between the germline ends.

The rearrangement uses TRBV10-3 and TRBJ2-7; tentatively, D is TRBD1 (6 bases). The sequence was collected from a female donor with early-stage non-small cell lung cancer. This sample comprised PBMCs, obtained at surgery. CDR3 DNA sequence: TGTGCCACCTCGGGGCAGGGGCTCTCCTACGAGCAGTACTTC. This encodes CATSGQGLSYEQYF.